These T cell receptor beta chains were read from a single sample in a study of T cells in Graves' hyperthyroidism and ophthalmopathy. TCRdb re-called the multiplex PCR reads through MiXCR, storing one row per CDR3 protein. Counted here are some 700,000 distinct CDR3 sequences, 15% to 20% occurring once; the ten biggest clones make up around 15%. The sequenced sample was blood. The receptors were gathered from a man aged 45 to 65 with Graves' hyperthyroidism. The CDR3 runs from the conserved cysteine through the conserved F or W. A D gene is named only where the DNA matches it firmly. Size tells how often a clone was seen (once, few, many) or the class of an expanded clone, and some rows leave it out.

D gene: -
clone size: many
CDR3 length: 12
V gene: TRBV24-1
J gene: TRBJ2-5
CDR3 DNA: TGTGCCACCAGTGACCCAGGGGAGACCCAGTACTTC
CDR3 protein: CATSDPGETQYF

D gene: -
clone size: many
CDR3 length: 14
V gene: TRBV11-2
J gene: TRBJ2-2
CDR3 DNA: TGTGCCAGCAGCAGACCCCGGGGTGCCGGGGAGCTGTTTTTT
CDR3 protein: CASSRPRGAGELFF

D gene: -
clone size: many
CDR3 length: 15
V gene: TRBV7-9
J gene: TRBJ1-5
CDR3 DNA: TGTGCCAGCAGCTTAGTTGGCGGGAGCAATCAGCCCCAGCATTTT
CDR3 protein: CASSLVGGSNQPQHF

D gene: -
clone size: many
CDR3 length: 12
V gene: TRBV28
J gene: TRBJ2-7
CDR3 DNA: TGTGCCAGCAGTTTACGGAGGTACGAGCAGTACTTC
CDR3 protein: CASSLRRYEQYF

D gene: TRBD1
clone size: -
CDR3 length: 17
V gene: TRBV19
J gene: TRBJ1-5
CDR3 DNA: TGTGCCAGTAGGGCTATTGGACAGGGTGGGATCAATCAGCCCCAGCATTTT
CDR3 protein: CASRAIGQGGINQPQHF

D gene: -
clone size: many
CDR3 length: 15
V gene: TRBV28
J gene: TRBJ1-1
CDR3 DNA: TGTGCCAGCAGCCCTACTTTCAGGCCCAACACTGAAGCTTTCTTT
CDR3 protein: CASSPTFRPNTEAFF

D gene: -
clone size: many
CDR3 length: 12
V gene: TRBV6-5
J gene: TRBJ1-1
CDR3 DNA: TGTGCCAGCAGTTACAAGGACACTGAAGCTTTCTTT
CDR3 protein: CASSYKDTEAFF

D gene: -
clone size: few
CDR3 length: 14
V gene: TRBV6-1
J gene: TRBJ1-5
CDR3 DNA: TGTGGACGGAGGACAGATTATAGCAATCAGCCCCAGCATTTT
CDR3 protein: CGRRTDYSNQPQHF

D gene: TRBD1
clone size: few
CDR3 length: 16
V gene: TRBV6-2/TRBV6-3
J gene: TRBJ1-2
CDR3 DNA: TGTGCCAGCAGGGACAGGGAGCCGGGGCTTGACTATGGCTACACCTTC
CDR3 protein: CASRDREPGLDYGYTF

D gene: TRBD2
clone size: many
CDR3 length: 14
V gene: TRBV20-1
J gene: TRBJ2-5
CDR3 DNA: TGCAGTGCTGGGACTAGCGGGAGGCCGGAGACCCAGTACTTC
CDR3 protein: CSAGTSGRPETQYF

D gene: -
clone size: many
CDR3 length: 14
V gene: TRBV27
J gene: TRBJ1-5
CDR3 DNA: TGTGCCAGCAGCAAAACAGGGAGCAATCAGCCCCAGCATTTT
CDR3 protein: CASSKTGSNQPQHF